This T cell receptor (beta chain) was obtained from a study of control samples from healthy donors and cancer patients (dated by TCRdb to the early 2020s). The protocol used for the library was the immunoSEQ multiplex PCR assay. The table was pulled from immuneACCESS by TCRdb, which kept in-frame rearrangements only. Such tables lose some clones; where checked, under half of the loss comes from unresolved V genes, and the rest has no known cause. The sample table lists 70,000 to 95,000 clones, over 85% of them with a count of one. 1.3% of the sample belongs to the ten largest clones. A single count supports this clone. The antigen this receptor binds is unknown. No base quality information exists; no much larger clone differs at one position. Via the germline V gene (reference sequence), CDR1 is LNHNV and CDR2 YYDKDF. V is pared back by 1 base and J by 7 bases, with 10 bases lying between the germline termini. From the cysteine through the phenylalanine, the CDR3 covers 14 amino acids. Only the CDR3 portion is preserved as DNA: 42 bases, with reading frame beginning at the first base.

Sequenced: PBMCs. The source of this sequence is a middle-aged woman with lung cancer. The chain was built from TRBV15 and TRBJ1-4, and the D gene may be TRBD1, 5 bases matching. CDR3 region: CATSRGGVGEKLFF. In nucleotides, the sequence is TGTGCCACCAGCAGAGGAGGGGTTGGTGAAAAACTGTTTTTT.